These T cell receptor beta chains were read from a single sample in a study of cytomegalovirus exposure and HLA in healthy donors. Clones were read by immunoSEQ multiplex PCR, and TCRdb kept only the in-frame ones, dropping some. The table records about 360,000 clones, around 86% of them present only once. Sequencing was performed on PBMCs. These receptors came from a woman aged 18-29 years in good health and CMV-seronegative. The CDR3 runs from the conserved cysteine through the conserved F or W. D genes are given only for firm matches. Clone sizes are given selectively: once, few, many, or a class where the clone is expanded.

v_gene: TRBV30
d_gene: TRBD1
j_gene: TRBJ1-1
abundance: .
CDR3nt: TGTGCCTGGAACAGGGGGCTTAGTATGAACACTGAAGCTTTCTTT
CDR3aa: CAWNRGLSMNTEAFF

v_gene: TRBV28
d_gene: .
j_gene: TRBJ1-4
abundance: .
CDR3nt: TGTGCCAGCAGGCGATCACAGGGTTCTTGGGAACTGTTTTTT
CDR3aa: CASRRSQGSWELFF

v_gene: TRBV7-8
d_gene: .
j_gene: TRBJ2-7
abundance: .
CDR3nt: TGTGCCAGCAGCTTTGCGGAGGGTATGGCCATCTACGAGCAGTACTTC
CDR3aa: CASSFAEGMAIYEQYF

v_gene: TRBV27
d_gene: .
j_gene: TRBJ2-7
abundance: .
CDR3nt: TGTGCCAGCAGTTTGCTCCCTCTAGCGACCTCCTACGAGCAGTACTTC
CDR3aa: CASSLLPLATSYEQYF

v_gene: TRBV30
d_gene: .
j_gene: TRBJ2-4
abundance: .
CDR3nt: TGTGCCTGGAGTATAGGCCCTAGCGCTGACAAAAACATTCAGTACTTC
CDR3aa: CAWSIGPSADKNIQYF

v_gene: TRBV6-5
d_gene: TRBD2
j_gene: TRBJ2-7
abundance: once
CDR3nt: TGTGCCAGCAGTCCTCAGACTAGCGGGTACGAGCAGTACTTC
CDR3aa: CASSPQTSGYEQYF

v_gene: TRBV7-8
d_gene: TRBD1
j_gene: TRBJ1-1
abundance: .
CDR3nt: TGTGCCAGCAGCTACGGGACAGGGGAGCCCACTGAAGCTTTCTTT
CDR3aa: CASSYGTGEPTEAFF

v_gene: TRBV6-5
d_gene: TRBD2
j_gene: TRBJ2-7
abundance: .
CDR3nt: TGTGCCAGCAGTTCAGGGACTAGCGGGGGATACGAGCAGTACTTC
CDR3aa: CASSSGTSGGYEQYF

v_gene: TRBV5-6
d_gene: TRBD1
j_gene: TRBJ1-1
abundance: .
CDR3nt: TGTGCCAGCAGACCTACAGGGGGAACTGAAGCTTTCTTT
CDR3aa: CASRPTGGTEAFF

v_gene: TRBV30
d_gene: TRBD1
j_gene: TRBJ2-7
abundance: once
CDR3nt: TGTGCCTGGAGTAGGGACAGACTGATGCAGGGGTACGAGCAGTACTTC
CDR3aa: CAWSRDRLMQGYEQYF

v_gene: TRBV19
d_gene: TRBD1
j_gene: TRBJ2-1
abundance: once
CDR3nt: TGTGCCAGTACTCGGGACAGGGGGTGGGGTCGAGAGCAGTTCTTC
CDR3aa: CASTRDRGWGREQFF

v_gene: TRBV4-1
d_gene: TRBD2
j_gene: TRBJ2-7
abundance: .
CDR3nt: TGCGCCAGCAGCCAAGATTCGGGAGGAGCGGCCTACGAGCAGTACTTC
CDR3aa: CASSQDSGGAAYEQYF

v_gene: TRBV6-5
d_gene: .
j_gene: TRBJ2-1
abundance: .
CDR3nt: TGTGCCAGCAGTTTCGTAGCGGAATCCTACAATGAGCAGTTCTTC
CDR3aa: CASSFVAESYNEQFF

v_gene: TRBV6-1
d_gene: TRBD1
j_gene: TRBJ2-5
abundance: .
CDR3nt: TGTGCCAGCACCACCGAGACAGGGGGATGGGAGACCCAGTACTTC
CDR3aa: CASTTETGGWETQYF

v_gene: TRBV30
d_gene: .
j_gene: TRBJ1-2
abundance: .
CDR3nt: TGTGCCTGGAGTGTTGGACAACCGTTTTTTGGCTACACCTTC
CDR3aa: CAWSVGQPFFGYTF

v_gene: TRBV5-1
d_gene: .
j_gene: TRBJ1-6
abundance: .
CDR3nt: TGCGCCAGCTCAATCGAGGGGGGGAGGAATTCACCCCTCCACTTT
CDR3aa: CASSIEGGRNSPLHF

v_gene: TRBV6-1
d_gene: TRBD1
j_gene: TRBJ2-7
abundance: .
CDR3nt: TGTGCCAGCAGGATCGGGACAGGGCTCTACGAGCAGTACTTC
CDR3aa: CASRIGTGLYEQYF

v_gene: TRBV7-6
d_gene: TRBD2
j_gene: TRBJ2-5
abundance: .
CDR3nt: TGTGCCAGCAGCTCGATGGGGACCCGGGAGGAGCAGTACTTC
CDR3aa: CASSSMGTREEQYF

v_gene: TRBV4-2
d_gene: .
j_gene: TRBJ2-5
abundance: once
CDR3nt: TGTGCCAGCAGCCAGGAGACTAGTGGTGGGACCCAGTACTTC
CDR3aa: CASSQETSGGTQYF

v_gene: TRBV7-9
d_gene: TRBD1
j_gene: TRBJ2-7
abundance: .
CDR3nt: TGTGCCAGCAGCTTAGTAAGGGACAGGGCCGAGCAGTACTTC
CDR3aa: CASSLVRDRAEQYF

v_gene: TRBV27
d_gene: TRBD2
j_gene: TRBJ2-1
abundance: .
CDR3nt: TGTGCCAGCAGTTTAGGGACTAGCGGTTACAATGAGCAGTTCTTC
CDR3aa: CASSLGTSGYNEQFF

v_gene: TRBV4-1
d_gene: .
j_gene: TRBJ2-2
abundance: .
CDR3nt: TGCGCCAGCTCCCGAACGGGGGTGGGGAAATTCCACGGGGAGCTGTTTTTT
CDR3aa: CASSRTGVGKFHGELFF

v_gene: TRBV27
d_gene: TRBD2
j_gene: TRBJ2-1
abundance: .
CDR3nt: TGTGCCAGCAGTTTTTCTGCGGGAGGGCGCAATGAGCAGTTCTTC
CDR3aa: CASSFSAGGRNEQFF

v_gene: TRBV28
d_gene: .
j_gene: TRBJ2-1
abundance: .
CDR3nt: TGTGCCAGCAGAGGCCAGCGGGTCTCCTACAATGAGCAGTTCTTC
CDR3aa: CASRGQRVSYNEQFF

v_gene: TRBV21-1
d_gene: .
j_gene: TRBJ1-1
abundance: once
CDR3nt: TGTGCCAGCGGGCTCCTTACTGAAGCTTTCTTT
CDR3aa: CASGLLTEAFF

v_gene: TRBV5-1
d_gene: .
j_gene: TRBJ2-3
abundance: .
CDR3nt: TGCGCCAGCAGCTTAAGACAGACTAGCACAGATACGCAGTATTTT
CDR3aa: CASSLRQTSTDTQYF

v_gene: TRBV27
d_gene: TRBD2
j_gene: TRBJ2-3
abundance: once
CDR3nt: TGTGCCAGCAGTTTAGGGAGGGCCTCAGATACGCAGTATTTT
CDR3aa: CASSLGRASDTQYF

v_gene: TRBV28
d_gene: TRBD1
j_gene: TRBJ1-1
abundance: .
CDR3nt: TGTGCCGTAGGGGACAGATATGAAGCTTTCTTT
CDR3aa: CAVGDRYEAFF

v_gene: TRBV29-1
d_gene: .
j_gene: TRBJ2-7
abundance: once
CDR3nt: TGCAGCGTTGAAAAGGCAGGCAGGGGAAACTACGAGCAGTACTTC
CDR3aa: CSVEKAGRGNYEQYF

v_gene: TRBV4-1
d_gene: .
j_gene: TRBJ1-6
abundance: .
CDR3nt: TGCGCCAGCAGCCAAGGAAGTAGCCCCTATAATTCACCCCTCCACTTT
CDR3aa: CASSQGSSPYNSPLHF

v_gene: TRBV6-5
d_gene: .
j_gene: TRBJ1-1
abundance: once
CDR3nt: TGTGCCAGCAGTTACTCGAGTGGAGATGAAGCTTTCTTT
CDR3aa: CASSYSSGDEAFF

v_gene: TRBV18
d_gene: .
j_gene: TRBJ2-7
abundance: .
CDR3nt: TGTGCCAGCTCACCGGGGGCAGGGGTCGCCTACGAGCAGTACTTC
CDR3aa: CASSPGAGVAYEQYF

v_gene: TRBV19
d_gene: TRBD1
j_gene: TRBJ1-5
abundance: .
CDR3nt: TGTGCCAGAGGGACAGGGAATCAGCCCCAGCATTTT
CDR3aa: CARGTGNQPQHF

v_gene: TRBV28
d_gene: .
j_gene: TRBJ2-6
abundance: once
CDR3nt: TGTGCCAGCAGCCCTGCAGGGGTTGGCTCTGGGGCCAACGTCCTGACTTTC
CDR3aa: CASSPAGVGSGANVLTF

v_gene: TRBV5-4
d_gene: TRBD2
j_gene: TRBJ2-7
abundance: .
CDR3nt: TGTGCCAGCAGTCCAAAGACTAGCGGGTTCCAATTGGAGCAGTACTTC
CDR3aa: CASSPKTSGFQLEQYF

v_gene: TRBV6-5
d_gene: TRBD1
j_gene: TRBJ1-1
abundance: .
CDR3nt: TGTGCCAGCAGTTACGACAGGGCAAACACTGAAGCTTTCTTT
CDR3aa: CASSYDRANTEAFF

v_gene: TRBV11-2
d_gene: TRBD1
j_gene: TRBJ1-1
abundance: once
CDR3nt: TGTGCCAGCAGCCGCTCAGGGGGTTCGGACACTGAAGCTTTCTTT
CDR3aa: CASSRSGGSDTEAFF

v_gene: TRBV4-1
d_gene: TRBD1
j_gene: TRBJ1-2
abundance: .
CDR3nt: TGCGCCAGCAGCCAAGTTGGGACAGACCCGGGCTATGGCTACACCTTC
CDR3aa: CASSQVGTDPGYGYTF

v_gene: TRBV7-7
d_gene: .
j_gene: TRBJ2-1
abundance: .
CDR3nt: TGTGCCAGCAGCTTGGGGGGACAGATTTACAATGAGCAGTTCTTC
CDR3aa: CASSLGGQIYNEQFF

v_gene: TRBV18
d_gene: TRBD2
j_gene: TRBJ2-7
abundance: .
CDR3nt: TGTGCCAGCTCACCGACTAGCGGGGGCTACGAGCAGTACTTC
CDR3aa: CASSPTSGGYEQYF

v_gene: TRBV30
d_gene: TRBD2
j_gene: TRBJ2-6
abundance: .
CDR3nt: TGTGCCTGGAGGCGGGGGGCCTCTGGGGCCAACGTCCTGACTTTC
CDR3aa: CAWRRGASGANVLTF